Presented here are 18 T cell receptor beta chains from one specimen sequenced in a study of T cell clonotyping in hematopoietic cell transplantation. Time point meaning: recipient sample about 28 days before transplant, after cytoreduction. Profiling relied on immunoSEQ multiplex PCR, and the TCRdb table lists in-frame clones only, not all of them. The repertoire includes roughly 40,000 clones, around 85% of them detected once, and approximately 3% sits in the top ten. The sequenced sample was peripheral blood mononuclear cells, obtained before stem cell transplant. The receptors derive from a man in his 60s with acute myeloid leukemia. Some clones in this sample may be carry-over from other donors' samples.

The gene calls are TRBV28 and TRBJ2-7; D is uncertain. V lost 1 base, J lost 5 bases, and 3 bases lay in between. Germline V gene lookup returns CDR1 MDHEN and CDR2 SYDVKM. This CDR3 has 11 residues. CDR3 protein: CASSLYDEQYF. CDR3 DNA: TGTGCCAGCAGTTTATACGACGAGCAGTACTTC. Filled out from reference TRBV28 and TRBJ2-7, the complete variable domain reads DVKVTQSSRYLVKRTGEKVFLECVQDMDHENMFWYRQDPGLGLRLIYFSYDVKMKEKGDIPEGYSVSREKKERFSLILESASTNQTSMYLCASSLYDEQYFGPGTRLTVT.

The chain recombines TRBV28 with TRBJ2-2; D is ambiguous. Trimming removed 6 bases at V and 6 bases at J, with 8 bases between. CDR1 and CDR2 (germline): MDHEN, SYDVKM. This CDR3 is built from 12 residues. The CDR3 protein is CASREDPGELFF. CDR3 DNA: TGTGCCAGCAGGGAAGACCCCGGGGAGCTGTTTTTT.

The gene calls are TRBV28 and TRBJ1-1; D is undetermined. V dropped 5 bases and J dropped 2 bases, with 9 bases sitting between them. CDR1 MDHEN and CDR2 SYDVKM come from the germline V gene. CDR3 size: 13 residues. Written as DNA, the CDR3 is TGTGCCAGCAGTCCTCGTTTCAACACTGAAGCTTTCTTT. Protein product: CASSPRFNTEAFF.

The J gene is TRBJ1-2, the V gene TRBV7-2; maybe TRBD1 (5 bases). Germline lookup yields CDR1 SGHTA and CDR2 FQGNSA. The CDR3 covers 12 residues. V was cut by 2 bases and J by 7 bases, with 8 bases left in between. DNA of the CDR3: TGTGCCAGCAGCTTATTTGGGGGTGGCTACACCTTC. Protein: CASSLFGGGYTF.

V gene TRBV7-2 combines with J gene TRBJ1-5; TRBD1 agrees at 7 bases. There are 14 residues in the CDR3. Trimming cost V 2 bases and J 11 bases; bases outside gene matches: 9. Per the germline V gene, CDR1 is SGHTA and CDR2 is FQGNSA. This CDR3 is CASSLRGQGGTQHF. Here the CDR3 DNA reads TGTGCCAGCAGCTTAAGAGGCCAGGGGGGGACCCAGCATTTT.

V usage is TRBV6-4 and J usage is TRBJ1-1; D gene ambiguous. The germline V gene encodes CDR1 MRHNA and CDR2 SNTAGT. Trimming pared 3 bases from V and 4 bases from J, leaving 12 bases between. The CDR3 is 14 residues long. CDR3 sequence reads: CASSEVRKVTEAFF. DNA for the CDR3: TGTGCCAGCAGTGAGGTACGGAAGGTCACTGAAGCTTTCTTT.

Remarks on this clone: Distinct nucleotide sequences in the sample also encode this CDR3. CDR3 residues: CSARVSYEQYF. CDR3 bases: TGCAGTGCTAGAGTCTCGTACGAGCAGTACTTC. This rearrangement joins TRBV20-1 to TRBJ2-7; D unclear. Germline CDR1 reads DFQATT; CDR2 reads SNEGSKA (reference sequence). This CDR3 is built from 11 residues. Trimming pared 1 base from V and 4 bases from J, leaving 5 bases between.

The chain uses TRBV5-1 and TRBJ2-5; TRBD1 aligns across 10 bases. The CDR3 sequence is 14 residues long. CDR1 and CDR2 from the germline V gene are SGHRS and YFSETQ. Trimming took 4 bases from V and 4 from J; bases not matched to a gene: 4. CDR3 amino acids: CASSVGTGVETQYF. CDR3 DNA sequence: TGCGCCAGCAGCGTCGGGACAGGGGTAGAGACCCAGTACTTC.

The chain links TRBV9 to TRBJ2-7, with D maybe TRBD2 (6 bases). V was shortened by 0 bases and J by 0 bases, with 10 bases between the two germline ends. Per the germline V gene, CDR1 is SGDLS and CDR2 is YYNGEE. The length of the CDR3 is 15 residues. The CDR3 here is CASSVGRGSSYEQYF. The CDR3 DNA follows: TGTGCCAGCAGCGTAGGACGGGGGAGCTCCTACGAGCAGTACTTC.

The chain couples TRBV28 to TRBJ1-1, with 10 nucleotides matching TRBD1. Per the germline V gene, CDR1 is MDHEN and CDR2 is SYDVKM. With 6 bases clipped from V and 7 bases from J, the junction kept 11 bases outside the gene matches. This CDR3 has 15 residues. The CDR3 nucleotides are TGTGCCAGCAGACCTAGACAGGGGGCGAGGGTTGAAGCTTTCTTT. It yields the protein CASRPRQGARVEAFF.

V and J are TRBV5-4 and TRBJ1-1, with TRBD1 matching over 8 bases. CDR3 length: 15 amino acids. V trimming: 4 bases; J trimming: 4 bases; junction bases outside the gene matches: 9. The V gene's germline CDR1 is SGHNT and CDR2 YYREEE (reference sequence). The CDR3 nucleotides are TGTGCCAGCAGCCCACCGACAGGGGTACTCACTGAAGCTTTCTTT. Translating gives CASSPPTGVLTEAFF.

CDR3 loop: CASSQMTDTQYF. In DNA form, the CDR3 reads TGTGCCAGCAGTCAAATGACAGATACGCAGTATTTT. The chain joins TRBV27 to TRBJ2-3, with D uncertain. CDR1 and CDR2 (germline): MNHEY, SMNVEV (reference sequence). The CDR3 totals 12 residues. Trimming cost V 5 bases and J 3 bases, with 6 bases left between them.

This chain links TRBV6-5 with TRBJ1-6, with 8 bases matching TRBD1. The CDR3 is 15 residues long. The germline V gene has CDR1 MNHEY and CDR2 SVGAGI. Losses at the gene ends were 6 bases for V and 6 bases for J; bases not matched to a gene: 7. Written as DNA, the CDR3 is TGTGCCAGCAGCCCCCTGGACAGGGCTAATTCACCCCTCCACTTT. Amino acid sequence: CASSPLDRANSPLHF.

This clone came up a few times. The chain joins TRBV9 to TRBJ2-5; possibly TRBD2 for D (5 bases). The CDR3 length is 15 residues. Germline CDR1 reads SGDLS; CDR2 reads YYNGEE. Trimming shortened V by 3 bases and J by 11 bases, and 23 bases separated the two germline ends. Here the CDR3 reads CASSAEGSGSTLQYF. The CDR3 DNA reads as TGTGCCAGCAGCGCCGAGGGATCCGGGTCCACCCTTCAGTACTTC. Complete variable domain (other parts from reference TRBV9 and TRBJ2-5): DSGVTQTPKHLITATGQRVTLRCSPRSGDLSVYWYQQSLDQGLQFLIQYYNGEERAKGNILERFSAQQFPDLHSELNLSSLELGDSALYFCASSAEGSGSTLQYFGPGTRLLVL.

The chain recombines TRBV28 with TRBJ1-2, with D perhaps TRBD1 (5 bases). The CDR3 is 14 residues long. The germline V gene encodes CDR1 MDHEN and CDR2 SYDVKM. V was shortened by 5 bases and J by 0 bases, with 10 bases between the two germline ends. CDR3 nucleotide sequence: TGTGCCAGCAGTCCTAGACAGACTAACTATGGCTACACCTTC. Protein sequence: CASSPRQTNYGYTF.

The J gene is TRBJ1-4, the V gene TRBV2, with D maybe TRBD1 (5 bases). This CDR3 is built from 15 residues. Trimming cost V 7 bases and J 8 bases, with 20 bases left between them. Germline CDR1 reads SNHLY; CDR2 reads FYNNEI. The CDR3 region has the DNA TGTGCCAGCAACCGGGACTCCACCAGTGGGGAAAAACTGTTTTTT. The encoded protein is CASNRDSTSGEKLFF.

The chain couples TRBV11-3 to TRBJ2-1, with a tentative D call TRBD2 (5 bases). The germline CDR1 and CDR2 sequences are SGHNT and YENEEA. The CDR3 is made up of 12 amino acids. V lost 1 base, J lost 10 bases, and 8 bases lay in between. CDR3 amino acids: CASSLGGDEQFF. The CDR3 DNA reads TGTGCCAGCAGCTTAGGGGGAGACGAGCAGTTCTTC.

The genes are TRBV30 and TRBJ2-6; 10 nucleotides agree with TRBD1. With V trimmed by 3 bases and J by 0 bases, 2 bases remained unmatched. Germline V gene data show CDR1 as GTSNPN and CDR2 as SVGIG (reference sequence). The CDR3 sequence is 16 residues long. The CDR3 region is CAWSRTGGSGANVLTF. In DNA form, the CDR3 reads TGTGCCTGGAGCCGGACAGGGGGCTCTGGGGCCAACGTCCTGACTTTC.